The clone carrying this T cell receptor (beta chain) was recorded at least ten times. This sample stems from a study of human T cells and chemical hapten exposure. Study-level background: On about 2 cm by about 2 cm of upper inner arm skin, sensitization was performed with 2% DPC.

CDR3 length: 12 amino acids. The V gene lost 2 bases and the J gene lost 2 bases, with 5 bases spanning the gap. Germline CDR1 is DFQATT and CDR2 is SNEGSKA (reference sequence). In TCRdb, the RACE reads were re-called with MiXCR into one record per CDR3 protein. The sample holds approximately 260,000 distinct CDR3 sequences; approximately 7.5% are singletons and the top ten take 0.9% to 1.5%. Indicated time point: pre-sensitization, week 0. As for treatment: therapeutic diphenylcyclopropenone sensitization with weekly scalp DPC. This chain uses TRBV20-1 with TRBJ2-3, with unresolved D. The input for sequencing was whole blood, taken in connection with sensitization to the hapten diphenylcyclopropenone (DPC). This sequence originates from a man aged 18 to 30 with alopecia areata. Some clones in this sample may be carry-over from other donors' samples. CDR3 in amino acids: CSARKDTDTQYF. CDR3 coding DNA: TGCAGTGCTAGAAAAGACACAGATACGCAGTATTTT.